The rows below give T cell receptor beta chains drawn from one sample of a study of T cell responses to AZD1222 COVID-19 vaccine. Produced via immunoSEQ multiplex PCR; TCRdb's table is partial and in-frame only. In the table there are 95,000 to 110,000 clones, roughly 88% of which are singletons. Specimen: peripheral blood, collected on day 0 of AZD1222 vaccination. The receptors were gathered from an adult in good health. Each CDR3 is given with its conserved first and last residue. The D gene is left open where the match is weak. Rows may omit the clone size; those that give it use once, few, many or a size class.

J gene,V gene,clone size,D gene,CDR3 protein,CDR3 DNA
TRBJ1-1,TRBV2,-,-,CASSEGGSGSAEAFF,TGTGCCAGCAGTGAAGGGGGGTCGGGGAGCGCTGAAGCTTTCTTT
TRBJ2-7,TRBV7-6,-,TRBD1,CASSPGGQVGLLEQYF,TGTGCCAGCAGCCCAGGGGGACAGGTTGGTTTGCTCGAGCAGTACTTC
TRBJ2-7,TRBV6-1,-,TRBD1,CASSEARGRGEQYF,TGTGCCAGCAGTGAAGCGCGCGGCAGGGGGGAGCAGTACTTC
TRBJ1-1,TRBV28,few,-,CASGDLQGEAFF,TGTGCCAGCGGAGACCTCCAGGGTGAAGCTTTCTTT
TRBJ2-1,TRBV28,-,-,CASSLILQPNNEQFF,TGTGCCAGCAGTTTAATTCTCCAGCCCAACAATGAGCAGTTCTTC
TRBJ1-1,TRBV6-5,-,-,CASSGVQENTEAFF,TGTGCCAGCAGCGGGGTACAGGAGAACACTGAAGCTTTCTTT
TRBJ2-7,TRBV10-3,-,-,CAISDAYEQYF,TGTGCCATCAGTGATGCCTACGAGCAGTACTTC
TRBJ2-3,TRBV5-1,-,TRBD1,CASSLDRGTDTQYF,TGCGCCAGCAGCTTAGACAGGGGCACAGATACGCAGTATTTT
TRBJ2-5,TRBV6-2/TRBV6-3,-,TRBD1,CASSSGTGVETQYF,TGTGCCAGCAGCTCCGGGACAGGGGTAGAGACCCAGTACTTC
TRBJ1-3,TRBV10-3,-,-,CAISESGGAVNTIYF,TGTGCCATCAGTGAGTCCGGGGGCGCGGTGAACACCATATATTTT
TRBJ1-2,TRBV3-1/TRBV3-2,-,-,CASSQDAGADYGYTF,TGTGCCAGCAGCCAAGATGCAGGAGCAGACTATGGCTACACCTTC
TRBJ2-7,TRBV6-2/TRBV6-3,-,-,CASSINRELYEQYF,TGTGCCAGCAGTATAAATAGGGAGTTGTACGAGCAGTACTTC
TRBJ1-5,TRBV11-2,-,TRBD1,CASSSGTGGLRQPQHF,TGTGCCAGCAGCTCCGGGACAGGGGGTTTGCGTCAGCCCCAGCATTTT
TRBJ1-5,TRBV7-8,few,TRBD1,CASSGSGGLSNQPQHF,TGTGCCAGCAGCGGTTCAGGGGGCTTGAGCAATCAGCCCCAGCATTTT
TRBJ2-3,TRBV5-4,few,-,CASSLPVRNTQYF,TGTGCCAGCAGCTTGCCTGTGAGGAATACGCAGTATTTT
TRBJ1-1,TRBV27,-,TRBD1,CASRAPGQGSVEAFF,TGTGCCAGCAGGGCACCGGGACAGGGGTCTGTTGAAGCTTTCTTT
TRBJ2-7,TRBV4-3,-,TRBD2,CASSPSGNYEQYF,TGCGCCAGCAGCCCTAGCGGGAACTACGAGCAGTACTTC
TRBJ1-2,TRBV6-1,once,-,CASSELTGFYYGYTF,TGTGCCAGCAGTGAACTCACAGGGTTTTATTATGGCTACACCTTC
TRBJ1-1,TRBV12-3/TRBV12-4,once,-,CASSPREAFF,TGTGCCAGCAGTCCACGGGAAGCTTTCTTT
TRBJ1-1,TRBV27,-,-,CASSFLRANTEAFF,TGTGCCAGCAGTTTTCTTCGGGCTAACACTGAAGCTTTCTTT
TRBJ2-3,TRBV30,once,-,CAWSGGFSTDTQYF,TGTGCCTGGAGTGGCGGGTTTAGCACAGATACGCAGTATTTT
TRBJ1-1,TRBV7-9,few,-,CASRTQAGIGGTEAFF,TGTGCCAGCAGAACCCAAGCAGGCATCGGGGGGACTGAAGCTTTCTTT
TRBJ2-3,TRBV10-3,-,-,CATSAGTDTQYF,TGTGCCACCTCTGCAGGCACAGATACGCAGTATTTT
TRBJ2-7,TRBV7-8,-,-,CASSRESLNYEQYF,TGTGCCAGCAGCAGGGAATCTCTAAACTACGAGCAGTACTTC
TRBJ1-6,TRBV20-1,-,-,CSASSGDSPLHF,TGCAGTGCTAGTTCCGGGGATTCACCCCTCCACTTT
TRBJ2-1,TRBV7-2,-,-,CASSLTRLYNEQFF,TGTGCCAGCAGCTTAACCAGACTTTACAATGAGCAGTTCTTC
TRBJ2-2,TRBV28,-,TRBD2,CASSLGLAGVGELFF,TGTGCCAGCAGTCTGGGACTAGCGGGGGTCGGGGAGCTGTTTTTT
TRBJ2-3,TRBV19,-,TRBD1,CASSSDRGRIDTQYF,TGTGCCAGTAGTTCGGACAGGGGAAGGATAGATACGCAGTATTTT
TRBJ1-4,TRBV6-5,once,-,CASSLEGHNEKLFF,TGTGCCAGCAGTTTGGAGGGCCATAATGAAAAACTGTTTTTT
TRBJ1-1,TRBV19,-,TRBD1,CASSSGQGSDTEAFF,TGTGCCAGTAGTTCAGGACAGGGCTCAGACACTGAAGCTTTCTTT
TRBJ2-1,TRBV6-2/TRBV6-3,-,TRBD2,CASSTSGSSYNEQFF,TGTGCCAGCAGTACTAGCGGGAGCTCCTACAATGAGCAGTTCTTC
TRBJ2-7,TRBV4-1,-,-,CASSQAYEQYF,TGCGCCAGCAGCCAAGCCTACGAGCAGTACTTC
TRBJ1-1,TRBV11-1,-,TRBD1,CASSLSGGYTEAFF,TGTGCCAGCAGCTTATCAGGGGGCTACACTGAAGCTTTCTTT
TRBJ1-1,TRBV5-1,-,TRBD1,CASSWSSGQSNTEAFF,TGCGCCAGCAGCTGGAGTTCGGGACAGTCGAACACTGAAGCTTTCTTT
TRBJ2-1,TRBV2,-,TRBD2,CASSETGTSGRASSEQFF,TGTGCCAGCAGTGAAACGGGGACTAGCGGGAGGGCCAGCTCTGAGCAGTTCTTC
TRBJ2-1,TRBV29-1,-,-,CSVDVPSSYNEQFF,TGCAGCGTTGATGTACCCAGCTCCTACAATGAGCAGTTCTTC
TRBJ1-2,TRBV3-1/TRBV3-2,-,-,CASSQGGAGYGYTF,TGTGCCAGCAGCCAGGGGGGTGCGGGCTATGGCTACACCTTC
TRBJ2-7,TRBV29-1,-,-,CSVGTELYEQYF,TGCAGCGTTGGAACAGAGCTGTACGAGCAGTACTTC
TRBJ1-1,TRBV6-5,-,TRBD1,CASSRDRVPHAEAFF,TGTGCCTCCTCCCGGGACAGGGTGCCCCACGCTGAAGCTTTCTTT
TRBJ2-7,TRBV6-5,-,TRBD1,CASNRDRGPPREQYF,TGTGCCAGCAATCGGGACAGGGGGCCGCCGAGAGAGCAGTACTTC
TRBJ2-1,TRBV5-1,once,-,CASSLDANEQFF,TGCGCCAGCAGCTTGGATGCCAATGAGCAGTTCTTC
TRBJ2-7,TRBV3-1/TRBV3-2,few,-,CASSQERVRYEQYF,TGTGCCAGCAGCCAAGAGAGGGTACGCTACGAGCAGTACTTC
TRBJ1-5,TRBV11-3,-,-,CASSPYPGEGQPQHF,TGTGCCAGCAGCCCCTATCCAGGGGAAGGCCAGCCCCAGCATTTT
TRBJ2-3,TRBV2,few,TRBD2,CASSDGLATQYF,TGTGCCAGCAGTGACGGACTAGCTACGCAGTATTTT
TRBJ1-5,TRBV7-2,-,-,CASSLAKVQPQHF,TGTGCCAGCAGCTTAGCGAAAGTCCAGCCCCAGCATTTT
TRBJ1-1,TRBV30,-,-,CAWSPLRGPIDTEAFF,TGTGCCTGGAGTCCCCTTCGAGGTCCGATAGACACTGAAGCTTTCTTT
TRBJ2-7,TRBV3-1/TRBV3-2,-,TRBD1,CASSQEGQRDPFSYEQYF,TGTGCCAGCAGCCAAGAGGGACAGCGAGACCCCTTTTCCTACGAGCAGTACTTC
TRBJ2-7,TRBV5-1,-,TRBD1,CASSFGTGGYEQYF,TGCGCCAGCAGCTTTGGGACAGGGGGCTACGAGCAGTACTTC
TRBJ1-2,TRBV19,-,TRBD1,CASSTRGTGGAGYTF,TGTGCCAGTAGTACGCGGGGGACAGGGGGCGCGGGCTACACCTTC